There are many counts of the clone carrying this T cell receptor (beta chain). The sample belongs to a study of human T cells and chemical hapten exposure. Study-level background: Upper-back patch tests with 0.01% DPC were read at 6 days. Per-sample TCR yield variability stemmed mainly from small pooled library volume differences.

Time point indicated: patch test 2, 6 weeks after DPC sensitization. Specified treatment: therapeutic diphenylcyclopropenone sensitization with weekly scalp DPC. Extraction of total RNA was performed on unfractionated whole blood. Germline values: CDR1 SQVTM, CDR2 ANQGSEA. V lost 2 bases and J lost 5; bases outside the gene matches: 3. The CDR3 is 14 residues long. TCRdb independently ran MiXCR on the RACE reads; one entry per CDR3 protein. Of around 75,000 distinct CDR3 sequences in the sample, 10% were seen once. The rearrangement uses TRBV29-1 and TRBJ2-5; TRBD2 agrees at 12 bases. The receptor comes from a woman aged 45-60 years with alopecia areata. Some clones in this sample may be carry-over from other donors' samples. Sequencing used whole blood, obtained in connection with sensitization to the hapten diphenylcyclopropenone (DPC). The CDR3 protein is CSVETSGRPETQYF. CDR3 sequence (DNA): TGCAGCGTTGAAACTAGCGGGAGGCCGGAGACCCAGTACTTC.